Included here is one TCR beta chain sequence, with context. Its matching antigen is unknown. This sample was included in a study of T cell responses to AZD1222 COVID-19 vaccine. This CDR3 is built from 15 residues. Deletions cut 6 bases from V and 8 bases from J, with 19 bases between. Germline lookup yields CDR1 SNHLY and CDR2 FYNNEI. Findings and caveats of the study: Spike-specific TCR breadth and depth rose after two AZD1222 doses. Females outnumbered males among donors, who were mostly white British; clonal diversity was possibly underestimated. Seropositive AZD1222 recipients at baseline numbered only five or six.

The repertoire was sequenced with immunoSEQ multiplex PCR; TCRdb's copy has only in-frame clones and lacks some. The sample carries some 120,000 clones, 88% recorded once. The V gene is TRBV2, the J gene TRBJ1-4; no clear D. The sequenced sample was peripheral blood, obtained on day 0 of AZD1222 vaccination. The sequence came from an adult in good health. CDR3 in DNA: TGTGCCAGCAGCCAGTTGGTCGGAGGCGAGGAAAAACTGTTTTTT. This sequence encodes CASSQLVGGEEKLFF.